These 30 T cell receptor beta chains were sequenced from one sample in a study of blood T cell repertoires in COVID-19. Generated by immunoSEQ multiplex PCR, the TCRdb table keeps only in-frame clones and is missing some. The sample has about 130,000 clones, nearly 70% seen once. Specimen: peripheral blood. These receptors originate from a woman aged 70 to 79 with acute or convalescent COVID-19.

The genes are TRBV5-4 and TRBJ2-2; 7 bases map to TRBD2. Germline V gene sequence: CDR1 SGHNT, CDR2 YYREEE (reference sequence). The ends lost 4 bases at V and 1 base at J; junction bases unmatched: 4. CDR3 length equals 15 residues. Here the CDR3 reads CASSRSGRNTGELFF. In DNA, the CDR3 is TGTGCCAGCAGCCGTAGCGGGCGGAACACCGGGGAGCTGTTTTTT. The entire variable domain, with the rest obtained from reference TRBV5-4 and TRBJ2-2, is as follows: ETGVTQSPTHLIKTRGQQVTLRCSSQSGHNTVSWYQQALGQGPQFIFQYYREEENGRGNFPPRFSGLQFPNYSSELNVNALELDDSALYLCASSRSGRNTGELFFGEGSRLTVL.

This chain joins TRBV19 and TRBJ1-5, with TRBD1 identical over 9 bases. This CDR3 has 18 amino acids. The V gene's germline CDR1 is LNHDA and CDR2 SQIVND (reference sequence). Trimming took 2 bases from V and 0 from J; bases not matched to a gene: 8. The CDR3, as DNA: TGTGCCAGTAGTATATCGGGGACAGGGTCCTATAGCAATCAGCCCCAGCATTTT. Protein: CASSISGTGSYSNQPQHF.

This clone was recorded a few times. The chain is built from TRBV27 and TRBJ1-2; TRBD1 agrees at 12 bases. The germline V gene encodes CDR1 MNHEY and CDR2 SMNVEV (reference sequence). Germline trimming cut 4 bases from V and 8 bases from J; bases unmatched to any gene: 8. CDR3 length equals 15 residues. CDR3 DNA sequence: TGTGCCAGCAGTTCCCCGGGACAGGGGGCGCGGGGCTACACCTTC. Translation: CASSSPGQGARGYTF.

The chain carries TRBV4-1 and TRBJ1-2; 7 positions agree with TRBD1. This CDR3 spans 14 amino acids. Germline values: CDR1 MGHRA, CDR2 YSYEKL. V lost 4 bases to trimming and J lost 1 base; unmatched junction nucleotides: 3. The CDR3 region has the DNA TGCGCCAGCAGCCCGACAGGGATTAACTATGGCTACACCTTC. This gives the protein CASSPTGINYGYTF.

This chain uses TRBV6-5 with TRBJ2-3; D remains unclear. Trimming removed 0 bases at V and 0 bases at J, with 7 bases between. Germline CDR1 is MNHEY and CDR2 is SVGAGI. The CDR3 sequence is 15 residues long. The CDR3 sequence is CASSYSRDSTDTQYF. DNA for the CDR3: TGTGCCAGCAGTTACTCTAGAGATAGCACAGATACGCAGTATTTT.

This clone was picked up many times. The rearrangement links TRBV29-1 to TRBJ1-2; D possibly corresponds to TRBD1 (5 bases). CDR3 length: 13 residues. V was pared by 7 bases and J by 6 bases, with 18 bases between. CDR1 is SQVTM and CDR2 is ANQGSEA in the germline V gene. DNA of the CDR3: TGCAGCGCACGAGGAGGGAACAGGCATGGCTACACCTTC. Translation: CSARGGNRHGYTF.

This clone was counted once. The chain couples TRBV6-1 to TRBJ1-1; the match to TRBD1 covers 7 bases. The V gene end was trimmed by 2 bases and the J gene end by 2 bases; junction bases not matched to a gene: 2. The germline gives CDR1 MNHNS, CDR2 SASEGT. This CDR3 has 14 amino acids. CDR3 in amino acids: CASSEYRGNTEAFF. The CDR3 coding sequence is TGTGCCAGCAGTGAATACAGGGGAAACACTGAAGCTTTCTTT.

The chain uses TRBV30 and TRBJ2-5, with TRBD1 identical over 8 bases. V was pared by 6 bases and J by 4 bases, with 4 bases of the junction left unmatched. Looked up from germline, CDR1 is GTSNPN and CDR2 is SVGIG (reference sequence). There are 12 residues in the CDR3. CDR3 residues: CACTTGGETQYF. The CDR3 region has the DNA TGTGCCTGTACCACAGGGGGAGAGACCCAGTACTTC.

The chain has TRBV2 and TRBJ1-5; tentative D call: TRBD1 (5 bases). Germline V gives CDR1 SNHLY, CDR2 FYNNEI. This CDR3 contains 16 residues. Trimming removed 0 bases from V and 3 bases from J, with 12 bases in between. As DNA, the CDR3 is TGTGCCAGCAGTGAAGCGCATTCAGGGCTCAATCAGCCCCAGCATTTT. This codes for CASSEAHSGLNQPQHF.

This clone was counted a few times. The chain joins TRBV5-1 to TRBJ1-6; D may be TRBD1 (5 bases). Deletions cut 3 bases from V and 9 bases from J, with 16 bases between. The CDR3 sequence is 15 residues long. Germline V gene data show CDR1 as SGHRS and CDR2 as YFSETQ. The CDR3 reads CASSSGLREGSPLHF. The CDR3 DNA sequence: TGCGCCAGCAGCTCGGGACTCAGGGAGGGTTCACCCCTCCACTTT.

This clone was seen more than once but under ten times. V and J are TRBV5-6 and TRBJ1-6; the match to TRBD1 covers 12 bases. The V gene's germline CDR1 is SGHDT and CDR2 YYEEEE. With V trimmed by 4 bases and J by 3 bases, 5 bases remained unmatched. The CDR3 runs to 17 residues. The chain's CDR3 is CASSRDRGRFYNSPLHF. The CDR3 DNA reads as TGTGCCAGCAGCCGGGACAGGGGGCGCTTCTATAATTCACCCCTCCACTTT.

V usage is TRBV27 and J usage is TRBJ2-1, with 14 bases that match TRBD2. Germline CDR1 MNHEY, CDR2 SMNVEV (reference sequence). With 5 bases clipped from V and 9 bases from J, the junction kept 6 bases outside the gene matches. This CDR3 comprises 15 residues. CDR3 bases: TGTGCCAGCAGTAGACTAGCGGGAGGGCCGGGTGAGCAGTTCTTC. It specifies CASSRLAGGPGEQFF.

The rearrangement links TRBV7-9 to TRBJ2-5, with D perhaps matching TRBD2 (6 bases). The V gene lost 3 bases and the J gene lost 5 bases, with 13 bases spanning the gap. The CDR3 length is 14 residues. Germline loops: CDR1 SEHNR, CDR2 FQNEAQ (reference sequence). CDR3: CASSFGGGLETQYF. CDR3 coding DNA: TGTGCCAGCAGCTTTGGTGGAGGGCTGGAGACCCAGTACTTC. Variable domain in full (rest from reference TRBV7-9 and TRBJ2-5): DTGVSQNPRHKITKRGQNVTFRCDPISEHNRLYWYRQTLGQGPEFLTYFQNEAQLEKSRLLSDRFSAERPKGSFSTLEIQRTEQGDSAMYLCASSFGGGLETQYFGPGTRLLVL.

DNA of the CDR3: TGCGCCAGCAGTGAGTCTCGGACAGGGGGCGGAGAGACCCAGTACTTC. This sequence encodes CASSESRTGGGETQYF. This rearrangement joins TRBV10-1 to TRBJ2-5, with TRBD1 matching over 11 bases. Germline V gives CDR1 WNHNN, CDR2 SYGVQD (reference sequence). The J segment lost 4 bases and the V segment lost 0 bases, leaving 4 bases of the junction unmatched. The CDR3 runs to 16 residues.

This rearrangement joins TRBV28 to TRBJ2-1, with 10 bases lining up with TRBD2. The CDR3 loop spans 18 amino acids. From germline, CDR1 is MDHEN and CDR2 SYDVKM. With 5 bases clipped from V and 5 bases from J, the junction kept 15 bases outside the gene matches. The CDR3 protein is CASSPQRTLAGVHNEQFF. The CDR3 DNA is TGTGCCAGCAGTCCCCAACGAACCCTAGCGGGAGTACACAATGAGCAGTTCTTC.

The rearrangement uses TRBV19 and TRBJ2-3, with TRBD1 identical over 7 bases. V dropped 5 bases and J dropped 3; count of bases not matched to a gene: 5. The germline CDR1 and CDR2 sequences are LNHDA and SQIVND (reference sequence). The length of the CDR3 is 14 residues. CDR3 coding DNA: TGTGCCAGTAGTTTTCAGGGGGAAACAGATACGCAGTATTTT. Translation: CASSFQGETDTQYF.

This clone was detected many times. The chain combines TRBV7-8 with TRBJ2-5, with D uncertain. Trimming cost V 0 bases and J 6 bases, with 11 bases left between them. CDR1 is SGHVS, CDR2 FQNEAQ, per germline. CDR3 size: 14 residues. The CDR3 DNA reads TGTGCCAGCAGCTTAGCTGCTAATTTAAAGACCCAGTACTTC. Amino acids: CASSLAANLKTQYF.

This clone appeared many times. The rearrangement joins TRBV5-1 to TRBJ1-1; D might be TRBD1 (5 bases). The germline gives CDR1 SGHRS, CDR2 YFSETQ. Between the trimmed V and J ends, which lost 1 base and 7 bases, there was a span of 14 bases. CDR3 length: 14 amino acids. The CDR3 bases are TGCGCCAGCAGCTTGACCCCGGGACTGTTTGAAGCTTTCTTT. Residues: CASSLTPGLFEAFF.

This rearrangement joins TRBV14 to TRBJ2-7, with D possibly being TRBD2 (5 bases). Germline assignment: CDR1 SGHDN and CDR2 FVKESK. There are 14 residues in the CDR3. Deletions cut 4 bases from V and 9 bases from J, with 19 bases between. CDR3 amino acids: CASSLIDYSAVQYF. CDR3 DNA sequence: TGTGCCAGCAGCCTCATTGACTATTCCGCCGTGCAGTACTTC. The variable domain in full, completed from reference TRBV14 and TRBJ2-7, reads EAGVTQFPSHSVIEKGQTVTLRCDPISGHDNLYWYRRVMGKEIKFLLHFVKESKQDESGMPNNRFLAERTGGTYSTLKVQPAELEDSGVYFCASSLIDYSAVQYFGPGTRLTVT.

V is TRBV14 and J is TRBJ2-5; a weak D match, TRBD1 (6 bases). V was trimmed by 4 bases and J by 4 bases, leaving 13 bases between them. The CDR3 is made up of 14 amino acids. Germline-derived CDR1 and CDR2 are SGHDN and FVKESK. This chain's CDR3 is CASSRTGLGETQYF. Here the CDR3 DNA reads TGTGCCAGCAGCCGTACAGGGTTGGGAGAGACCCAGTACTTC.

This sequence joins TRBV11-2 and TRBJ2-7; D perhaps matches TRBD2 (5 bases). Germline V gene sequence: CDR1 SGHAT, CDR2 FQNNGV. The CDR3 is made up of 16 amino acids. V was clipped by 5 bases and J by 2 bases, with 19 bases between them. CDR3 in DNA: TGTGCCAGCAGCCTAAGATATGGCGGGCCCACCTACGAGCAGTACTTC. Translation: CASSLRYGGPTYEQYF. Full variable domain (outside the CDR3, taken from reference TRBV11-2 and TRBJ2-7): EAGVAQSPRYKIIEKRQSVAFWCNPISGHATLYWYQQILGQGPKLLIQFQNNGVVDDSQLPKDRFSAERLKGVDSTLKIQPAKLEDSAVYLCASSLRYGGPTYEQYFGPGTRLTVT.

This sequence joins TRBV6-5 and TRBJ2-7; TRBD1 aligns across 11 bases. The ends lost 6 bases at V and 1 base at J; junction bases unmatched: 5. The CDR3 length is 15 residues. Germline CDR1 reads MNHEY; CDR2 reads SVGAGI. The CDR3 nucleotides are TGTGCCAGCAGGGGAGGGACAGGGGGTTCCTACGAGCAGTACTTC. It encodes CASRGGTGGSYEQYF.

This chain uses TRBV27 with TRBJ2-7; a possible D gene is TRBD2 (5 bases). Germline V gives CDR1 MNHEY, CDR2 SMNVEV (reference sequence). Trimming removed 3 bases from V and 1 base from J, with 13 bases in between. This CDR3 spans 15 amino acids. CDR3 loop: CASSFLGQRSYEQYF. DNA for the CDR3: TGTGCCAGCAGTTTCCTCGGCCAGCGGTCCTACGAGCAGTACTTC.

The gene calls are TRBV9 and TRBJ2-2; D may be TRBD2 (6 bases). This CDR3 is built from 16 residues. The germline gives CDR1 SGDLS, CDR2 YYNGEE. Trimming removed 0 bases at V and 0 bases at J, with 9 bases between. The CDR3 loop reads CASSVGGLSNTGELFF. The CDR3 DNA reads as TGTGCCAGCAGCGTAGGGGGACTCTCGAACACCGGGGAGCTGTTTTTT.

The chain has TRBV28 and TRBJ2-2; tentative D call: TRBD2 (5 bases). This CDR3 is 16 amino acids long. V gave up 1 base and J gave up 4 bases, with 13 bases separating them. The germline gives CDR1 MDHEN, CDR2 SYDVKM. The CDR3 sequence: CASSLLRAPSTGELFF. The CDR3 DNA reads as TGTGCCAGCAGTTTATTGCGGGCCCCGAGCACCGGGGAGCTGTTTTTT.

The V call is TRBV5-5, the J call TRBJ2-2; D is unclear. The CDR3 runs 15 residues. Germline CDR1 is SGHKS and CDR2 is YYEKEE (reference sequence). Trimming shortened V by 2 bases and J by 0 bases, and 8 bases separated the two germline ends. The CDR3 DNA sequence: TGTGCCAGCAGCTTCCGGAGAGCGAACACCGGGGAGCTGTTTTTT. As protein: CASSFRRANTGELFF.

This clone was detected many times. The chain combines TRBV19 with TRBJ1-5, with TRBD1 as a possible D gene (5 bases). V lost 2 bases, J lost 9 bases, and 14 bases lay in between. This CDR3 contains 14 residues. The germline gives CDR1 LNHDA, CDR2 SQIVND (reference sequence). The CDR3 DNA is TGTGCCAGTAGTATACGGCAGGGTGGTATGCCCCAGCATTTT. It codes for CASSIRQGGMPQHF.

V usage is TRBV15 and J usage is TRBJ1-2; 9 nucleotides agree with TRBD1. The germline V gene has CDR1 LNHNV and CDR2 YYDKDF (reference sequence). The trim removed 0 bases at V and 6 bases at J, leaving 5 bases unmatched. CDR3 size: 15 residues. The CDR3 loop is CATSRDFTGGHGYTF. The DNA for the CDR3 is TGTGCCACCAGCAGAGATTTCACAGGGGGCCATGGCTACACCTTC.

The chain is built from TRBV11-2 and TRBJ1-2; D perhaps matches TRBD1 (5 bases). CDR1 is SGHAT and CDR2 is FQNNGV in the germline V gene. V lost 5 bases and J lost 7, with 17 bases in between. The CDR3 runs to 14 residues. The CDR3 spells CASSRQGGTVGYTF. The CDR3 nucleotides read TGTGCCAGCAGCCGGCAGGGCGGTACGGTTGGCTACACCTTC.

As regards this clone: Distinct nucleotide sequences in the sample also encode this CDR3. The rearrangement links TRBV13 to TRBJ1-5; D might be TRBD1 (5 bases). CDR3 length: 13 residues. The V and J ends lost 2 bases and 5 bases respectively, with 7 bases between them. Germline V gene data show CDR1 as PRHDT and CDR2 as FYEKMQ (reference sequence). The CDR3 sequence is CASSLSRDQPQHF. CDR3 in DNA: TGTGCCAGCAGCTTATCCAGGGATCAGCCCCAGCATTTT.